The 11 T cell receptor beta chains listed next were all sequenced from one sample in a study of CD8 T cells in ankylosing spondylitis. These receptors are not linked to any known antigen. TCRdb re-called the 5' RACE reads through MiXCR, storing one row per CDR3 protein. Here the sample spans some 220,000 distinct CDR3 sequences, about 7% being singletons. Overall study findings and caveats: There was a TCR beta motif, made of several highly homologous variants, that appeared characteristic of ankylosing spondylitis blood.

The sequenced sample consisted of blood, either unsorted or a sorted T cell fraction (not recorded which). These receptors came from a male donor with ankylosing spondylitis.

This clonotype was picked up a small number of times. The V and J genes are TRBV29-1 and TRBJ2-7; D call uncertain. Per germline, CDR1 SQVTM and CDR2 ANQGSEA. This CDR3 region has 15 residues. The V gene lost 4 bases and the J gene lost 1 base, with 17 bases spanning the gap. CDR3 loop: CSVVEPARSSYEQYF. The DNA of the CDR3 is TGCAGCGTTGTCGAACCAGCCCGAAGTTCCTACGAGCAGTACTTC.

This clonotype was picked up many times. The chain recombines TRBV7-2 with TRBJ1-2; possible D gene TRBD1, 5 bases. CDR1 SGHTA and CDR2 FQGNSA come from the germline V gene. V lost 1 base and J lost 4, with 13 bases in between. The length of the CDR3 is 15 residues. CDR3 DNA: TGTGCCAGCAGCTTAGGTTCCAGGGCGGGCTATGGCTACACCTTC. Translating it yields CASSLGSRAGYGYTF.

Many counts were recorded for this clonotype. The chain employs TRBV27 and TRBJ2-3; D is unclear. Trimming removed 2 bases at V and 0 bases at J, with 12 bases between. Germline values: CDR1 MNHEY, CDR2 SMNVEV (reference sequence). The CDR3 sequence is 16 residues long. CDR3 residues: CASSLMTLTSTDTQYF. In nucleotides, the CDR3 is TGTGCCAGCAGTTTAATGACCCTAACTAGCACAGATACGCAGTATTTT.

This clonotype occurred many times. CDR3 region: CAIRELSGNTIYF. The DNA of the CDR3 is TGCGCCATCCGGGAGCTCTCTGGAAACACCATATATTTT. The chain is built from TRBV10-2 and TRBJ1-3, with unresolved D. CDR3 size: 13 residues. Germline CDR1 reads WSHSY; CDR2 reads SAAADI. V was pared by 10 bases and J by 0 bases, with 10 bases between.

This clonotype was observed many times. The chain combines TRBV4-2 with TRBJ2-3; 12 nucleotides match TRBD2. Germline V gives CDR1 LGHNA, CDR2 YNFKEQ. The CDR3 contains 17 residues. The ends lost 1 base at V and 0 bases at J; junction bases unmatched: 2. The CDR3 reads CASSQAGTSGSTDTQYF. In nucleotides, the CDR3 is TGTGCCAGCAGCCAAGCCGGGACTAGCGGGAGCACAGATACGCAGTATTTT.

This clonotype was seen repeatedly, ten times or more. The rearrangement uses TRBV7-8 and TRBJ2-3; TRBD2 matches at 12 bases. The ends lost 5 bases at V and 3 bases at J; junction bases unmatched: 6. CDR1 and CDR2 (germline): SGHVS, FQNEAQ. This CDR3 has 16 amino acids. The CDR3 sequence is CASSKRLAGVTDTQYF. CDR3 sequence (DNA): TGTGCCAGCAGCAAAAGACTAGCGGGAGTGACAGATACGCAGTATTTT.

This clonotype was detected many times. The chain joins TRBV27 to TRBJ1-1; D gene unclear. The V and J ends lost 8 bases and 4 bases respectively, with 17 bases between them. The CDR3 runs 14 residues. Germline values: CDR1 MNHEY, CDR2 SMNVEV (reference sequence). The CDR3: CASGPGPGFTEAFF. The DNA for the CDR3 is TGTGCCAGCGGCCCCGGGCCCGGGTTCACTGAAGCTTTCTTT.

There are many counts of this clonotype. This rearrangement joins TRBV28 to TRBJ2-5; D gene ambiguous. V was pared by 3 bases and J by 5 bases, with 4 bases between. Germline V CDR1 and CDR2: MDHEN, SYDVKM. The CDR3 loop spans 11 amino acids. CDR3 DNA: TGTGCCAGCAGTTTCCGGGAGACCCAGTACTTC. Translated: CASSFRETQYF.

This clonotype was seen more than once but under ten times. The chain employs TRBV19 and TRBJ1-1; no clear D. Between the trimmed V and J ends, which lost 5 bases and 0 bases, there was a span of 10 bases. Germline lookup yields CDR1 LNHDA and CDR2 SQIVND (reference sequence). The CDR3 contains 14 residues. The CDR3 protein is CASSQGPMNTEAFF. The CDR3 DNA is TGTGCCAGTAGTCAAGGACCCATGAACACTGAAGCTTTCTTT.

This clonotype has a count of ten or more. The chain's CDR3 is CASSLEGRGGNEQYF. The CDR3 DNA reads as TGCGCCAGCAGCTTAGAGGGCCGGGGCGGGAACGAGCAGTACTTC. The chain links TRBV5-1 to TRBJ2-7, with D possibly matching TRBD2 (6 bases). Germline V gene lookup returns CDR1 SGHRS and CDR2 YFSETQ. The CDR3 has 15 amino acids. With 2 bases removed from V and 5 bases from J, the gap between germline ends came to 17 bases.

This clonotype has only a few counts. The chain uses TRBV6-5 and TRBJ2-7; D is unresolved. CDR1 and CDR2 (germline): MNHEY, SVGAGI. The CDR3 length is 14 residues. V lost 2 bases, J lost 2 bases, and 10 bases lay in between. The DNA for the CDR3 is TGTGCCAGCAGTTACGGGCAGGCAGCCTACGAGCAGTACTTC. This sequence encodes CASSYGQAAYEQYF.